Sequencing of this TCR beta chain was carried out in a study of T-cell reconstitution after alpha-beta-depleted transplantation in children. Findings and caveats of the study: Surviving recipient cells, namely T cells and thymic progenitors, were the source of high day-60 TCRbeta diversity in some patients. When one year had passed after transplant, most T-cell counts and diversity came from newly produced T cells. Alpha-beta T cells present about two months after transplant were reported to originate from several hundred expanded graft clones.

CDR3 length equals 15 residues. The germline V gene has CDR1 MDHEN and CDR2 SYDVKM. V lost 2 bases and J lost 4, with 12 bases in between. Notes on this clonotype: No antigen is known for it.

As it was prepared, the TCRbeta library received unique molecular identifiers. TCRdb passed the PCR reads through MiXCR, listing each CDR3 protein once. The data show about 98,000 distinct CDR3 sequences, less than 25% seen once. The V gene is TRBV28, the J gene TRBJ2-1; D is perhaps TRBD2 (7 bases). This TCR derives from a boy under 10 years old with acute lymphoblastic leukemia, due to receive a stem cell transplant. This specimen was PBMCs, taken before TCRalphabeta/CD19-depleted stem cell transplant. The CDR3 DNA sequence: TGTGCCAGCAGTTTAGTGGCGGGGGCGTACAATGAGCAGTTCTTC. Protein sequence: CASSLVAGAYNEQFF.